This is a list of T cell receptor beta chains from one sample in a study of prognosis after radiotherapy for stage I lung cancer. TCRdb re-analysed the multiplex PCR reads in MiXCR, keeping a single row per CDR3 protein. This sample has tens of thousands of distinct CDR3 sequences, with roughly 35% found just once. The sequences come from PBMCs, collected before or after stereotactic body radiation therapy (not recorded which). The receptor set was obtained from a donor over 45 with non-small cell lung cancer. Each CDR3 is given without its conserved first and last residue. Each record gives: V gene, CDR3 protein.

V gene: TRBV18; CDR3 protein: ASSPPGADTQY
V gene: TRBV12-3/TRBV12-4; CDR3 protein: ASSLRLAGELF
V gene: TRBV11-3; CDR3 protein: ASSLQQAAYNEQF
V gene: TRBV13; CDR3 protein: ASSPTSAEEQF
V gene: TRBV9; CDR3 protein: ASSALPGQCPYEQY
V gene: TRBV6-2/TRBV6-3; CDR3 protein: ASSYRGSSNSPLH
V gene: TRBV20-1; CDR3 protein: SARGVGQGAYEQY
V gene: TRBV18; CDR3 protein: ASSPKGGRGKGNEQF
V gene: TRBV12-3/TRBV12-4; CDR3 protein: ASSTGQGPTEAY
V gene: TRBV13; CDR3 protein: ASSLRRASSYEQY
V gene: TRBV4-3; CDR3 protein: ASSQEKLAYNEQF
V gene: TRBV7-6; CDR3 protein: ASSLASGGQPQH
V gene: TRBV30; CDR3 protein: AWSVGGGARCYT
V gene: TRBV14; CDR3 protein: ASSPHRGTAEQY
V gene: TRBV7-6; CDR3 protein: ASSRGLGGASGITYKQY
V gene: TRBV12-3/TRBV12-4; CDR3 protein: ASTHGGNTIY
V gene: TRBV2; CDR3 protein: ASSLLLLGELF
V gene: TRBV12-5; CDR3 protein: ASGYLQGEQF
V gene: TRBV28; CDR3 protein: ASTSPGQGLNTEAF
V gene: TRBV6-1; CDR3 protein: ASSEGLATYNEQF
V gene: TRBV20-1; CDR3 protein: SARPSAASGSRDEQY
V gene: TRBV5-1; CDR3 protein: ASSPEPYEQY
V gene: TRBV20-1; CDR3 protein: SAYQGGDEQY
V gene: TRBV11-3; CDR3 protein: ASSLGGQGVTEAF
V gene: TRBV19; CDR3 protein: ASSIGGGAEKLF
V gene: TRBV28; CDR3 protein: ASSLTTGREQY
V gene: TRBV12-3/TRBV12-4; CDR3 protein: ATTGGMKTQY
V gene: TRBV2; CDR3 protein: ASSDDSSYNSPLH
V gene: TRBV27; CDR3 protein: ASRDSRYEQY
V gene: TRBV7-9; CDR3 protein: ASSSSPGSLY
V gene: TRBV28; CDR3 protein: ASSLATSQGEKLF
V gene: TRBV12-3/TRBV12-4; CDR3 protein: ASSLRTAGGNEQF
V gene: TRBV9; CDR3 protein: ASSPRTSGKPWDEQF
V gene: TRBV2; CDR3 protein: ASGRYRVYEQY
V gene: TRBV2; CDR3 protein: ASTLQGSYNEQF
V gene: TRBV27; CDR3 protein: ASSLKLRGGIQY
V gene: TRBV7-2; CDR3 protein: ASSSLRGGPGGELF